This T cell receptor (beta chain) was identified in a study of shared clonotypes between healthy human individuals. CD45RO negativity and positive selection for CCR7 defined naive CD8 cells, a population that excluded terminally differentiated effector memory CD45RA+ cells. This CDR3 spans 13 amino acids. Germline V CDR1 and CDR2: WSHSY, SAAADI. V was clipped by 8 bases and J by 3 bases; unmatched bases: 5. TCRdb's copy holds only in-frame clones and misses some; the assay was immunoSEQ multiplex PCR. The data contain fewer than 1 million clones, roughly 96% of them singletons. This clonotype originated in a man under 40 in good health. Sequencing input: naive CD8+ T cells sorted from blood. The rearrangement joins TRBV10-2 to TRBJ1-2, with 8 bases identical to TRBD1. CDR3 sequence: CASVDRADYGYTF. CDR3 nucleotide sequence: TGCGCCAGCGTGGACAGGGCTGACTATGGCTACACCTTC.